The source of this TCR beta chain is a study of cytomegalovirus exposure and HLA in healthy donors. Germline assignment: CDR1 MNHEY and CDR2 SMNVEV (reference sequence). There are 15 residues in the CDR3. Trimming took 7 bases from V and 8 from J; bases not matched to a gene: 14. 60 Vbeta and 13 Jbeta primers were used in PCR. TCRdb's table, derived via immunoSEQ multiplex PCR, lists solely in-frame clones and lacks some. The sample includes roughly 200,000 clones, about 9% of them seen just once. This cohort consisted of healthy bone marrow donors. This receptor was identified in a woman aged 30 to 39 in good health and CMV-seropositive. The sequencing sample was made of PBMCs. The chain is built from TRBV27 and TRBJ2-1, with TRBD1 identical over 7 bases. DNA for the CDR3: TGTGCCAGCACAATACAGGCCGAGACAGGGTATGAGCAGTTCTTC. Translated, it gives CASTIQAETGYEQFF.